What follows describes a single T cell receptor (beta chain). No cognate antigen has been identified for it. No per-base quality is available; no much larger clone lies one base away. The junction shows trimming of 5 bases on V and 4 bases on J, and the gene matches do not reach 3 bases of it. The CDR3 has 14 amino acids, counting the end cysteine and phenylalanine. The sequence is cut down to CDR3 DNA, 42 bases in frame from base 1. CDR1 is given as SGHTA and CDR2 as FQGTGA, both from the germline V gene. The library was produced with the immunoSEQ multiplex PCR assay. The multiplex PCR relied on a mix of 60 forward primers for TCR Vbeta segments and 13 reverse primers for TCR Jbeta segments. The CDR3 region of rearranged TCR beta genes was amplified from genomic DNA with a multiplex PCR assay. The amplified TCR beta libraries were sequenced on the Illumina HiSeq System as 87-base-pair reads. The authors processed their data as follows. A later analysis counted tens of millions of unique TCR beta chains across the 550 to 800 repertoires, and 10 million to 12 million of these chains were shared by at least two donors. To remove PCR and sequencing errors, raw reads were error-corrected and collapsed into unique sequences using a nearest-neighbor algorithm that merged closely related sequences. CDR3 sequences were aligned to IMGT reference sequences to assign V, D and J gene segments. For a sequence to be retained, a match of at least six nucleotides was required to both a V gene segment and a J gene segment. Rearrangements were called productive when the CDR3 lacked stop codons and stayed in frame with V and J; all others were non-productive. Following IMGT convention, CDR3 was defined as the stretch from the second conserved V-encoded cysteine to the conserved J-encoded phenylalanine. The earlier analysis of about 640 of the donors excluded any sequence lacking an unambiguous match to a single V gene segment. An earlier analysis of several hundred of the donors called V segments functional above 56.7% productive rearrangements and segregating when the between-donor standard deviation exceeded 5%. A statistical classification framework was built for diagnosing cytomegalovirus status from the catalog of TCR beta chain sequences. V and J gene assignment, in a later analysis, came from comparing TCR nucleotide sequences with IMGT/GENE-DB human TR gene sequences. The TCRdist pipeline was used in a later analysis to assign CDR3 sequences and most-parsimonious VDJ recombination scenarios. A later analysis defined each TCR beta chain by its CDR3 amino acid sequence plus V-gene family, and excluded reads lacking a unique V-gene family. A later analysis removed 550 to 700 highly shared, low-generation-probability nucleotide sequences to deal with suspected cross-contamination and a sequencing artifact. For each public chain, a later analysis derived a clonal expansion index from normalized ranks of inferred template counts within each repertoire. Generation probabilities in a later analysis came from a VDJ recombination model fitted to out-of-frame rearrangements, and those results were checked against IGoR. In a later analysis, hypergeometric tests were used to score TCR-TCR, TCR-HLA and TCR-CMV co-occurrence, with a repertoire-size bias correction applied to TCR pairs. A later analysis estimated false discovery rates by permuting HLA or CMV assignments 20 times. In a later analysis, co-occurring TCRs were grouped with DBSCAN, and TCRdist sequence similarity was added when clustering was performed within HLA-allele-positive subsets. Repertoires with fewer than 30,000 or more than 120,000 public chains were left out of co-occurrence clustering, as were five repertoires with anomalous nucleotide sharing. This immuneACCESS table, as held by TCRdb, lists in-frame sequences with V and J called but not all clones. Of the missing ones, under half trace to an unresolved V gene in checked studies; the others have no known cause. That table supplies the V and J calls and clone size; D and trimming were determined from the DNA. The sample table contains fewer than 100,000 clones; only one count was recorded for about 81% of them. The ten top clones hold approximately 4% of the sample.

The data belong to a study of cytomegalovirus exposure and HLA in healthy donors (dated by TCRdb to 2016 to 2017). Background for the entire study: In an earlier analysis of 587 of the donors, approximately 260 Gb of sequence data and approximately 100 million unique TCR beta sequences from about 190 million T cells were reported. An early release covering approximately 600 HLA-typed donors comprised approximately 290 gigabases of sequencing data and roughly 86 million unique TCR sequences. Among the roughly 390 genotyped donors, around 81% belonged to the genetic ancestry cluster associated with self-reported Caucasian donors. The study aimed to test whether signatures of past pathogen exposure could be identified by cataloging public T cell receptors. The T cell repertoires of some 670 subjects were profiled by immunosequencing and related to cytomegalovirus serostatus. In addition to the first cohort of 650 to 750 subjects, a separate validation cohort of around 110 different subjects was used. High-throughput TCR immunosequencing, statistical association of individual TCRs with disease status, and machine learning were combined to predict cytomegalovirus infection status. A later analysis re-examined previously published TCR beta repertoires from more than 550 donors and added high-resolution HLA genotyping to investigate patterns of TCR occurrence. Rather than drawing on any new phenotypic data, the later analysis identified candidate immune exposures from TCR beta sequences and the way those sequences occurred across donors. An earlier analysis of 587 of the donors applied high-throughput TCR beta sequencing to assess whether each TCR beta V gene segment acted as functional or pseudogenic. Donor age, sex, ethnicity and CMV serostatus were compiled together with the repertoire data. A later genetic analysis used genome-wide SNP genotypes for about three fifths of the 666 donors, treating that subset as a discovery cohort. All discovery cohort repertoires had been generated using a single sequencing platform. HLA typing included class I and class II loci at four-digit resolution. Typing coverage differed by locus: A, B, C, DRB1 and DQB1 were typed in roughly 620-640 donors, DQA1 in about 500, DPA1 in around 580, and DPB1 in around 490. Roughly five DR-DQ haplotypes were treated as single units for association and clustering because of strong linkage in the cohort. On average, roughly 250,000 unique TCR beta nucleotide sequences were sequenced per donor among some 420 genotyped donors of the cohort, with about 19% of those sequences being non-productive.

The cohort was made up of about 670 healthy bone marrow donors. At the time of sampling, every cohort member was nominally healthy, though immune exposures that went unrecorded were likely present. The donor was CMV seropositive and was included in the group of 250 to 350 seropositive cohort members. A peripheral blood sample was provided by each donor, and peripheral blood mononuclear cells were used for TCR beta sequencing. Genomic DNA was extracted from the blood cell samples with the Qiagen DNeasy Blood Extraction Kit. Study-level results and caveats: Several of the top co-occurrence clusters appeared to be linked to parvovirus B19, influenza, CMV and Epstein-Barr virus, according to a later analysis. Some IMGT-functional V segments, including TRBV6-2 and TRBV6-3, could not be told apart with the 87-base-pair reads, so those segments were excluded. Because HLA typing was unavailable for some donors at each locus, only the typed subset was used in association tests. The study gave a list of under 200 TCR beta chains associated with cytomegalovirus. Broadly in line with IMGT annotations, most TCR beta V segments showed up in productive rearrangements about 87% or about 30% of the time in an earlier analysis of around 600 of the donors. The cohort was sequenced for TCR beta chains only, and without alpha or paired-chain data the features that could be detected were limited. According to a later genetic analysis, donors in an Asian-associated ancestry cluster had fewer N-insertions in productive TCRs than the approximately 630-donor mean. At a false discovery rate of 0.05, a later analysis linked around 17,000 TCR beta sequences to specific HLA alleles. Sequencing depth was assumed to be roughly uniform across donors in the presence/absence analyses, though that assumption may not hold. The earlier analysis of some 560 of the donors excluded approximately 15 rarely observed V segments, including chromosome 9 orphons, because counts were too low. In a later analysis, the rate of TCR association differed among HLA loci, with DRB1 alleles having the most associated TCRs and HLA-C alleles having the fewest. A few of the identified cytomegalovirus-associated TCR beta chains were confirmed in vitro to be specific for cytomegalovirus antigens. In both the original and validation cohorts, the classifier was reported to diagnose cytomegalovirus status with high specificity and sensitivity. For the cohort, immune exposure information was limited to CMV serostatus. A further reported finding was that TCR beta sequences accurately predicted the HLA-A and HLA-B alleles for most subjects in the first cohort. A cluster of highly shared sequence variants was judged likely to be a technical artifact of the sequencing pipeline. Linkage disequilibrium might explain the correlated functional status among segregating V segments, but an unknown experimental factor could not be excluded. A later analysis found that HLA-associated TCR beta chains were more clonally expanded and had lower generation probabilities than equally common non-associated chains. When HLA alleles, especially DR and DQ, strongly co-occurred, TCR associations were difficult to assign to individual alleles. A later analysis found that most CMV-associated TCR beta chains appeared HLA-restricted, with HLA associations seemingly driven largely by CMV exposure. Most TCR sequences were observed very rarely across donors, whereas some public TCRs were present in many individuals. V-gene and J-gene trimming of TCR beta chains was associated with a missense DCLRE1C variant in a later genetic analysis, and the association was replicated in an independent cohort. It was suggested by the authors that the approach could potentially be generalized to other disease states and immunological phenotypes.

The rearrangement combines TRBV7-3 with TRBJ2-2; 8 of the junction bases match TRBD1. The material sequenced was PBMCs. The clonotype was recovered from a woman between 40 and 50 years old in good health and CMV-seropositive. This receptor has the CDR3 CASSPQGGTGELFF. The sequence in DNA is TGTGCCAGCAGCCCACAGGGGGGCACCGGGGAGCTGTTTTTT.